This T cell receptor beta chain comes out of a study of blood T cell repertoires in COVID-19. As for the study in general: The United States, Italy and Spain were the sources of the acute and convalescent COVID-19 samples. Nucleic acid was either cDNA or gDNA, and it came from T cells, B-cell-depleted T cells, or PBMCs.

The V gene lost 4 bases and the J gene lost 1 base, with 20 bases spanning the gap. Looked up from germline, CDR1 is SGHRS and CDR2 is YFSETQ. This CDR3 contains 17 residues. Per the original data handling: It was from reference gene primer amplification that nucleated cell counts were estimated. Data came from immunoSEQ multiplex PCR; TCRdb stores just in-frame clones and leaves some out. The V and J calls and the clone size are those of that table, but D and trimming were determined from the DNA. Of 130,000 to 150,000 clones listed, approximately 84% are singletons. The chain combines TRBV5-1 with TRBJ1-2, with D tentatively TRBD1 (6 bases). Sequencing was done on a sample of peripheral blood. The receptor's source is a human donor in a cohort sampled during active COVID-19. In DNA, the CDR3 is TGCGCCAGCAGCCAGACAGGTGGCCTCTCCTTTAACTATGGCTACACCTTC. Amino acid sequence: CASSQTGGLSFNYGYTF. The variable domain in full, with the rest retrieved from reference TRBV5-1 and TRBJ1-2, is KAGVTQTPRYLIKTRGQQVTLSCSPISGHRSVSWYQQTPGQGLQFLFEYFSETQRNKGNFPGRFSGRQFSNSRSEMNVSTLELGDSALYLCASSQTGGLSFNYGYTFGSGTRLTVV.